The entry below gives a single TCR beta chain sequence along with its context. This sample was included in a study of shared clonotypes between healthy human individuals. The protocol was immunoSEQ multiplex PCR, while the TCRdb copy is restricted to in-frame clones and leaves out a portion. Here the sample spans roughly 1.5 million clones, 95% to 99% being singletons. The TCR originated in a man aged 25-45 years in good health. Sequencing was done on a sample of naive CD4+ T cells sorted from blood. Sample subset: CD45RA+ positively selected.

The CDR3 DNA follows: TGCGCCAGCAGCGCCACTAGCGGGAGCGACAACAATGAGCAGTTCTTC. Its translation: CASSATSGSDNNEQFF. This chain links TRBV5-1 with TRBJ2-1; 11 nucleotides agree with TRBD2. CDR1 is SGHRS, CDR2 YFSETQ, per germline. V lost 4 bases, J lost 5 bases, and 8 bases stayed unmatched. This CDR3 is built from 16 residues. The entire variable domain, with the rest obtained from reference TRBV5-1 and TRBJ2-1, is as follows: KAGVTQTPRYLIKTRGQQVTLSCSPISGHRSVSWYQQTPGQGLQFLFEYFSETQRNKGNFPGRFSGRQFSNSRSEMNVSTLELGDSALYLCASSATSGSDNNEQFFGPGTRLTVL.